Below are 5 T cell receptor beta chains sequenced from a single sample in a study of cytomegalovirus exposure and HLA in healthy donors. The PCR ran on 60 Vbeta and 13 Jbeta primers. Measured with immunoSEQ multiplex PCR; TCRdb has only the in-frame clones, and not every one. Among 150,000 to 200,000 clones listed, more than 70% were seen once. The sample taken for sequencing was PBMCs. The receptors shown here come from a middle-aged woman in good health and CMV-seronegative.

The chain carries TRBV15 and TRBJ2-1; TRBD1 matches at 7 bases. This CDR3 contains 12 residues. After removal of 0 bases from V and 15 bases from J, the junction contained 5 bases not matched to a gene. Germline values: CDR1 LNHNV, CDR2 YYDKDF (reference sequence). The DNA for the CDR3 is TGTGCCACCAGCAGAGATAGGGACAGCCTGTTCTTC. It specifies CATSRDRDSLFF.

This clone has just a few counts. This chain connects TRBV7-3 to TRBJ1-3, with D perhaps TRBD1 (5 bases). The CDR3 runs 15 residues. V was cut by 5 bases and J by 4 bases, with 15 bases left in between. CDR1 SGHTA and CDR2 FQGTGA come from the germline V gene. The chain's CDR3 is CASSARAGDGNTIYF. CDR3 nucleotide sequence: TGTGCCAGCAGCGCCAGGGCGGGGGACGGAAACACCATATATTTT.

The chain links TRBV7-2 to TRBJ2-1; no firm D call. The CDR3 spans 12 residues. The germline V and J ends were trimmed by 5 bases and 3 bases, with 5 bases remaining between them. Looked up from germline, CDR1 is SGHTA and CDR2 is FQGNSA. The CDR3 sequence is CASSLSYNEQFF. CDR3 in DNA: TGTGCCAGCAGCCTTAGCTACAATGAGCAGTTCTTC.

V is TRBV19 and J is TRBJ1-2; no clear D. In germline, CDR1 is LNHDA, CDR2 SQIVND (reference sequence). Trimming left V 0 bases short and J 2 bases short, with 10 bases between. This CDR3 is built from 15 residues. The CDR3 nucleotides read TGTGCCAGTAGTATAGATCGAAACAGAAACTATGGCTACACCTTC. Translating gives CASSIDRNRNYGYTF.

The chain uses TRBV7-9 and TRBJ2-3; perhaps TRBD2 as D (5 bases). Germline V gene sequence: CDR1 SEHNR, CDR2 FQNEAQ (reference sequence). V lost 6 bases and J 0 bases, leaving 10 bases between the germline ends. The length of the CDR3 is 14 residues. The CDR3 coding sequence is TGTGCCAGCAGTAGTCGGGAAAGCACAGATACGCAGTATTTT. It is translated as CASSSRESTDTQYF.